A single sample is the source of the 19 T cell receptor beta chains below, sequenced in a study of regulatory T cells in long-lasting Graves disease. Construction of TCR beta libraries relied on iRepertoire HTBI primers and on Arm-PCR targeting CDR3 regions. In TCRdb, the multiplex PCR reads were re-called with MiXCR into one record per CDR3 protein. In the table there are a few hundred thousand distinct CDR3 sequences, approximately 18% of which are singletons. Indicated time point: newly diagnosed GD, antithyroid drugs for less than 3 months. Generation of the TCR library employed RNA extracted from PBMCs. The same data also went into a second study, on T cells in Graves' hyperthyroidism and ophthalmopathy.

The material was peripheral blood mononuclear cells (PBMCs), obtained at new diagnosis, from a patient treated with antithyroid drugs. The receptors were gathered from a woman aged 30 to 39 with Graves disease.

This clonotype was detected only a few times. The V and J genes are TRBV5-4 and TRBJ1-1; weak D call: TRBD1 (5 bases). CDR3 length: 12 residues. V was trimmed by 2 bases and J by 7 bases, leaving 9 bases between them. The V gene's germline CDR1 is SGHNT and CDR2 YYREEE (reference sequence). CDR3 protein: CASSFTQGEAFF. CDR3 coding DNA: TGTGCCAGCAGCTTCACCCAGGGTGAAGCTTTCTTT.

This clonotype was counted many times. CDR3 nucleotides: TGCGCCAGCAGCTTGAGACAGTCCTCCTATAATTCACCCCTCCACTTT. Protein: CASSLRQSSYNSPLHF. The chain combines TRBV5-1 with TRBJ1-6; possible D gene TRBD1, 5 bases. Per the germline V gene, CDR1 is SGHRS and CDR2 is YFSETQ. The CDR3 spans 16 residues. Trimming cost V 1 base and J 0 bases, with 8 bases left between them.

This clonotype was counted at least ten times. J is TRBJ2-2 and V is TRBV2; maybe TRBD2 (5 bases). The germline V and J ends were trimmed by 6 bases and 1 base, with 9 bases remaining between them. Germline-derived CDR1 and CDR2 are SNHLY and FYNNEI. The CDR3 spans 14 residues. The DNA of the CDR3 is TGTGCCAGCAGCACGGGGATGAACACCGGGGAGCTGTTTTTT. This translates into CASSTGMNTGELFF. Full variable domain (outside the CDR3, taken from reference TRBV2 and TRBJ2-2): EPEVTQTPSHQVTQMGQEVILRCVPISNHLYFYWYRQILGQKVEFLVSFYNNEISEKSEIFDDQFSVERPDGSNFTLKIRSTKLEDSAMYFCASSTGMNTGELFFGEGSRLTVL.

The chain is built from TRBV14 and TRBJ1-2; D is possibly TRBD1 (5 bases). Germline assignment: CDR1 SGHDN and CDR2 FVKESK. The CDR3 loop spans 14 amino acids. Trimming cost V 2 bases and J 4 bases, with 11 bases left between them. The DNA of the CDR3 is TGTGCCAGCAGCCAACAGGACAACCTCTATGGCTACACCTTC. Its protein is CASSQQDNLYGYTF.

This clonotype was detected many times. The chain couples TRBV10-2 to TRBJ2-2; 7 bases match TRBD1. The CDR3 has 19 amino acids. V dropped 0 bases and J dropped 6; count of bases not matched to a gene: 16. Germline-derived CDR1 and CDR2 are WSHSY and SAAADI. This CDR3 is CASSESKSLEQGFAGELFF. CDR3 bases: TGCGCCAGCAGTGAGTCGAAATCTCTTGAACAGGGGTTTGCCGGGGAGCTGTTTTTT.

This clonotype was picked up many times. The chain carries TRBV6-2 or TRBV6-3 and TRBJ2-7; 9 nucleotides agree with TRBD1. With 6 bases clipped from V and 1 base from J, the junction kept 7 bases outside the gene matches. This CDR3 region has 15 residues. CDR1 MNHEY and CDR2 SVGEGT come from the germline V gene. CDR3 DNA sequence: TGTGCCAGCAGACTGGACAGGGGCCCATCCTACGAGCAGTACTTC. It is translated as CASRLDRGPSYEQYF.

This clonotype was counted ten times or more. The genes are TRBV27 and TRBJ2-7; maybe TRBD1 (6 bases). The CDR3 covers 15 residues. Germline loops: CDR1 MNHEY, CDR2 SMNVEV (reference sequence). V was shortened by 6 bases and J by 2 bases, with 17 bases between the two germline ends. The chain's CDR3 is CASRNSGQRPYEQYF. CDR3 bases: TGTGCCAGCAGAAACTCAGGACAGCGCCCCTACGAGCAGTACTTC.

This clonotype was seen many times. The chain is built from TRBV20-1 and TRBJ2-7; 12 bases line up with TRBD1. With 4 bases clipped from V and 0 bases from J, the junction kept 4 bases outside the gene matches. Germline-derived CDR1 and CDR2 are DFQATT and SNEGSKA (reference sequence). The CDR3 is made up of 15 amino acids. CDR3 nucleotide sequence: TGCAGTGCTACCCCGGGACAGGGGGCCTCCTACGAGCAGTACTTC. This codes for CSATPGQGASYEQYF.

As concerns this clonotype: The junction and the germline gene differ at one end; a read error may be behind it. The rearrangement links TRBV6-2 or TRBV6-3 to TRBJ2-1; possibly TRBD1 or TRBD2 for D (5 bases each). CDR3 length equals 11 residues. Germline CDR1 reads MNHEY; CDR2 reads SVGEGT. In nucleotides, the CDR3 is TGTGCCAGCAGTCTCCGGGACCCCGCCCTCTTC. Its translation: CASSLRDPALF.

In its sample, this clonotype was seen a few times. This sequence may be a read error, since a much larger clone differs from it by one base. The rearrangement links TRBV12-3 or TRBV12-4 to TRBJ1-2; weak D call: TRBD1 (5 bases). The CDR3 is 15 amino acids. V shed 3 bases and J shed 3 bases, with 14 bases lying between them. DNA for the CDR3: TGTGCCAGCAGTTTGGGCAAGGGGCAGGACTATGGCTACACCTTC. It specifies CASSLGKGQDYGYTF.

This clonotype was counted many times. V gene TRBV10-3 combines with J gene TRBJ1-1; D call uncertain. The CDR3 loop spans 15 amino acids. The V end was cut by 0 bases, the J end by 0 bases, with 8 bases between. Per the germline V gene, CDR1 is ENHRY and CDR2 is SYGVKD. CDR3: CAISESNQVNTEAFF. For the CDR3, the DNA is TGTGCCATCAGTGAGTCGAATCAGGTGAACACTGAAGCTTTCTTT.

This clonotype has a handful of counts. This sequence may be a read error, since a much larger clone differs from it by one base. The V and J genes are TRBV6-1 and TRBJ1-1, with D hard to call. The CDR3 length is 13 residues. Germline CDR1 is MNHNS and CDR2 is SASEGT. The CDR3 region is CVSSEWQKVEAFF. The DNA of the CDR3 is TGTGTCAGCAGTGAATGGCAGAAGGTCGAAGCTTTCTTT.

This clonotype came up many times. Here the CDR3 reads CASSPGQGRHNEQFF. The CDR3 DNA is TGTGCCAGCAGCCCGGGACAGGGAAGGCACAATGAGCAGTTCTTC. The V gene is TRBV7-6, the J gene TRBJ2-1, with 9 bases matching TRBD1. J was trimmed by 5 bases and V by 5 bases; bases with no gene match: 7. The CDR3 is made up of 15 amino acids. Looked up from germline, CDR1 is SGHVS and CDR2 is FNYEAQ. The full variable domain, completed using reference TRBV7-6 and TRBJ2-1, is GAGVSQSPRYKVTKRGQDVALRCDPISGHVSLYWYRQALGQGPEFLTYFNYEAQQDKSGLPNDRFSAERPEGSISTLTIQRTEQRDSAMYRCASSPGQGRHNEQFFGPGTRLTVL.

This clonotype was counted at least ten times. This chain connects TRBV6-2 or TRBV6-3 to TRBJ2-3, with D unclear. The J call could be wrong; TRBJ2-7 is a better fit for the DNA end. The CDR3 has 12 amino acids. Germline lookup yields CDR1 MNHEY and CDR2 SVGEGT. The CDR3 region has the DNA TGTGCCAGCAGTTACTATACTTACGAGCAGTACTTC. The encoded protein is CASSYYTYEQYF.

The chain joins TRBV27 to TRBJ2-1; D tentatively reads TRBD1 or TRBD2 (5 bases each). Per the germline V gene, CDR1 is MNHEY and CDR2 is SMNVEV (reference sequence). V lost 2 bases, J lost 7 bases, and 12 bases lay in between. There are 14 residues in the CDR3. DNA for the CDR3: TGTGCCAGCAGTTTAGGGGACCTCCGGAATGAGCAGTTCTTC. Protein product: CASSLGDLRNEQFF.

This clonotype was counted at least ten times. The junction and the germline gene differ at one end; a read error may be behind it. The chain is built from TRBV5-1 and TRBJ2-5, with TRBD1 matching over 7 bases. CDR1 SGHRS and CDR2 YFSETQ come from the germline V gene. The CDR3 length is 14 residues. In nucleotides, the CDR3 is TGTGCCAGCAGCTTGGGACAGAACCAAGAGACCCAGTACTTC. Translated: CASSLGQNQETQYF.

This clonotype was picked up many times. The chain combines TRBV24-1 with TRBJ2-1, with D unresolved. This CDR3 region has 12 residues. Germline-derived CDR1 and CDR2 are KGHDR and SFDVKD. Trimming stripped 5 bases from V and 8 bases from J, with 9 bases between. The CDR3 reads CATSGLTDEQFF. CDR3 nucleotide sequence: TGTGCCACCAGTGGCCTTACTGATGAGCAGTTCTTC.

This clonotype showed up many times. V usage is TRBV2 and J usage is TRBJ1-5; D is undetermined. Trimming removed 2 bases at V and 3 bases at J, with 8 bases between. In germline, CDR1 is SNHLY, CDR2 FYNNEI. The length of the CDR3 is 14 residues. DNA for the CDR3: TGTGCCAGCAGTGAATTTGGAATCAATCAGCCCCAGCATTTT. Translated: CASSEFGINQPQHF.

This clonotype appeared many times. The chain uses TRBV20-1 and TRBJ2-1, with a possible D match to TRBD2 (6 bases). Trimming pared 5 bases from V and 9 bases from J, leaving 14 bases between. There are 12 residues in the CDR3. Germline V gives CDR1 DFQATT, CDR2 SNEGSKA (reference sequence). For the CDR3, the DNA is TGCAGTGCTTCCAGAGGGGAGGTTGAGCAGTTCTTC. Translation: CSASRGEVEQFF.